This TCR beta chain came from a study of metastatic and nonmetastatic thyroid tumors. TCRdb re-called clones via MiXCR from the PCR reads. The sample yields several thousand clones, 28% seen once. Every patient underwent thyroid surgery untreated. The specimen was adjacent normal tissue. This sequence was found in a female donor with papillary thyroid cancer or a benign thyroid nodule (not recorded which). Some clones in this sample may be carry-over from other donors' samples.

The CDR3 protein is CASSPPFYEQYF. The CDR3 DNA follows: TGTGCCAGCAGCCCACCTTTCTACGAGCAGTACTTC. This sequence joins TRBV6-2 or TRBV6-3 and TRBJ2-7; no reliable D call. CDR3 length: 12 residues. V was shortened by 6 bases and J by 3 bases, with 9 bases between the two germline ends. CDR1 is MNHEY, CDR2 SVGEGT, per germline.